This TCR beta chain appears in the sequencing data of a study of Graves' ophthalmopathy and Graves' hyperthyroidism. Amplification of TCR beta CDR3 regions used RNA transcripts. The authors performed first-round RT-PCR with HTBI primers and then a second-round multiplex PCR. TCRdb re-called the multiplex PCR reads through MiXCR, storing one row per CDR3 protein. The sample consists of about 1.1 million distinct CDR3 sequences, about two fifths of them appearing once. V lost 3 bases and J 2 bases, leaving 17 bases between the germline ends. CDR1 DFQATT and CDR2 SNEGSKA come from the germline V gene (reference sequence). CDR3 size: 16 residues. This clonotype has ten or more counts.

The sample taken for sequencing was peripheral blood or thyroid tissue (not recorded which). The sequence was obtained from an adult man with Graves' hyperthyroidism. V is TRBV20-1 and J is TRBJ1-5; possible D gene TRBD1, 5 bases. The DNA of the CDR3 is TGCAGTGCTAGCCTGGGGGGACCAGCGGGCAATCAGCCCCAGCATTTT. This gives the protein CSASLGGPAGNQPQHF.